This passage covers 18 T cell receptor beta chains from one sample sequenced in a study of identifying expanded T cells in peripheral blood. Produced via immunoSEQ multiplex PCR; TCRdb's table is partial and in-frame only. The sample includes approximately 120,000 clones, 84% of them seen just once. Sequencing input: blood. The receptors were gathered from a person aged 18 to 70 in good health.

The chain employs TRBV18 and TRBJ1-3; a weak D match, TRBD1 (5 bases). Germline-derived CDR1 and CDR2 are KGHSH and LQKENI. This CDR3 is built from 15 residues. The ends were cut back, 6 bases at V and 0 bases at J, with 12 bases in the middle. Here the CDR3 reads CASSRDRPSGNTIYF. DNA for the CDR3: TGTGCCAGCTCTCGAGACAGACCCTCTGGAAACACCATATATTTT.

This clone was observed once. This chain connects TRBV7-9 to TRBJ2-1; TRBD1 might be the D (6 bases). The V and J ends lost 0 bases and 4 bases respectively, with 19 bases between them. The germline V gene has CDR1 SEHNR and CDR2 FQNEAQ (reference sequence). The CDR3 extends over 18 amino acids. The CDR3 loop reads CASSLASMGAPYYNEQFF. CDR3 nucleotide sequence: TGTGCCAGCAGCTTAGCATCCATGGGGGCCCCTTATTACAATGAGCAGTTCTTC.

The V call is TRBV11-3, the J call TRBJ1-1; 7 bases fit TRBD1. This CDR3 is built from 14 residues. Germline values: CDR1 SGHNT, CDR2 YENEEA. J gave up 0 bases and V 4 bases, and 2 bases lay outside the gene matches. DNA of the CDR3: TGTGCCAGCAGCTCCAGGGGGATGAACACTGAAGCTTTCTTT. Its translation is CASSSRGMNTEAFF.

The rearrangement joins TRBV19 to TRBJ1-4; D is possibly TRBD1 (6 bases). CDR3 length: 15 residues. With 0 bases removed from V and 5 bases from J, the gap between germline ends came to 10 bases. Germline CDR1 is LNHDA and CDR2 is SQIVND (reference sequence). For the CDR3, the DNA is TGTGCCAGTAGTATAGATTCAGGGGTGAATGAAAAACTGTTTTTT. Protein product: CASSIDSGVNEKLFF.

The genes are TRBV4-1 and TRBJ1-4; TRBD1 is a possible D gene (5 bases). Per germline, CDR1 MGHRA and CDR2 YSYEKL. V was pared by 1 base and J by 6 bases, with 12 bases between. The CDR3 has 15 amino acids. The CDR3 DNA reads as TGCGCCAGCAGCCAAGTTGGGGCGACCTATGAAAAACTGTTTTTT. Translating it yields CASSQVGATYEKLFF.

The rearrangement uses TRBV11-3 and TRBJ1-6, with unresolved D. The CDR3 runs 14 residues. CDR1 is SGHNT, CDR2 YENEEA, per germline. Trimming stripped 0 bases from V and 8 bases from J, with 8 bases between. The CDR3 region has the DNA TGTGCCAGCAGCTTAGATTTTCGGTATTCACCCCTCCACTTT. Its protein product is CASSLDFRYSPLHF.

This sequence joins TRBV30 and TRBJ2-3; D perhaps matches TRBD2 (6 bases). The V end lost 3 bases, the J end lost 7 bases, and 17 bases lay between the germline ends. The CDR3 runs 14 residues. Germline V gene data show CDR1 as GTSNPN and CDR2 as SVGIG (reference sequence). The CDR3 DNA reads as TGTGCCTGGAGCCCGGGACTGCAAGGCAATACGCAGTATTTT. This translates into CAWSPGLQGNTQYF.

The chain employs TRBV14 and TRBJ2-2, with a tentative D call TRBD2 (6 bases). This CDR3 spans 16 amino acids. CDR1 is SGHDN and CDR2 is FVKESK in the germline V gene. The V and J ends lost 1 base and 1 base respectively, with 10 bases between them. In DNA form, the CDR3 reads TGTGCCAGCAGCCAAGTTCGGGGGAAGAACACCGGGGAGCTGTTTTTT. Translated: CASSQVRGKNTGELFF.

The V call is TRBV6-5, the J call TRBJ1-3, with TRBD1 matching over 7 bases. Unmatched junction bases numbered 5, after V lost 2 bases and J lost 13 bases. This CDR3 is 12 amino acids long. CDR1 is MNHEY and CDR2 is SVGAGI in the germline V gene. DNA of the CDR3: TGTGCCAGCAGTTACACGACAGGGAAGATATATTTT. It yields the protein CASSYTTGKIYF.

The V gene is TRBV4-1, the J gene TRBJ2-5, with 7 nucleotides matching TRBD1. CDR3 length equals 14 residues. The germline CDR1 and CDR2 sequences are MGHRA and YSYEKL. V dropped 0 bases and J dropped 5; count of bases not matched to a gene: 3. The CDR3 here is CASSQDRGMETQYF. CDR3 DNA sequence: TGCGCCAGCAGCCAAGACAGGGGGATGGAGACCCAGTACTTC.

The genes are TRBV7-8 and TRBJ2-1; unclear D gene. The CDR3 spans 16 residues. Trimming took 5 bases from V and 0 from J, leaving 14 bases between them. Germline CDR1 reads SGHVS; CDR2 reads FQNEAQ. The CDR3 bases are TGTGCCAGCAGCCGAAGGGAAGCGAGCTCCTACAATGAGCAGTTCTTC. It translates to CASSRREASSYNEQFF.

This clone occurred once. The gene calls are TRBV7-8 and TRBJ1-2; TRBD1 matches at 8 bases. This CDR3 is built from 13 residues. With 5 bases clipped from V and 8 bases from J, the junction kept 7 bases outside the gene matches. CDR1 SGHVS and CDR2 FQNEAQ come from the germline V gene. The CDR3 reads CASSPRTGFGYTF. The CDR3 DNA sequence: TGTGCCAGCAGCCCTCGGACAGGGTTCGGCTACACCTTC.

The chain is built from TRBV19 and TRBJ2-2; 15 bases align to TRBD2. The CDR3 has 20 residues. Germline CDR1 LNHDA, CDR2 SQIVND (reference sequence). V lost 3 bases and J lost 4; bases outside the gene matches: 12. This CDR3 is CASSIPRTSGGGGITGELFF. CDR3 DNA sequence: TGTGCCAGTAGTATCCCCCGGACTAGCGGGGGGGGTGGTATCACCGGGGAGCTGTTTTTT.

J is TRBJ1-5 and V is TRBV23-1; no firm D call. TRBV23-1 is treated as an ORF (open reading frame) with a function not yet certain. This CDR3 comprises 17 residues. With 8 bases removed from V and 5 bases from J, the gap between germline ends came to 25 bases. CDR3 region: CASSPVSRTEKHQPQHF. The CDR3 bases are TGCGCCAGCTCCCCCGTAAGTCGAACCGAAAAACATCAGCCCCAGCATTTT.

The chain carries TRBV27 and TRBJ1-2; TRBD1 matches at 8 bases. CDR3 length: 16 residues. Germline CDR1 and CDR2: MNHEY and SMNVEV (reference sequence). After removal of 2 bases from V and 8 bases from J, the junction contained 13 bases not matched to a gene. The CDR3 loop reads CASSLTTSGTGGGYTF. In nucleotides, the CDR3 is TGTGCCAGCAGTTTAACGACTTCCGGGACAGGAGGCGGCTACACCTTC.

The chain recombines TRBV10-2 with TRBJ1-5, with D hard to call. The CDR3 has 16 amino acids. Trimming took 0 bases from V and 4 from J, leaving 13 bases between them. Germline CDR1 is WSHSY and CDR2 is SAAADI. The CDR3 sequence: CASSESGSLRNQPQHF. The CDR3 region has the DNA TGCGCCAGCAGTGAGTCAGGCTCCCTGAGGAATCAGCCCCAGCATTTT.

The CDR3 spells CASSLAMGRSYEQYF. The CDR3 bases are TGTGCCAGCAGCTTGGCGATGGGACGGAGCTACGAGCAGTACTTC. V gene TRBV5-6 combines with J gene TRBJ2-7, with D perhaps assigned TRBD1 or TRBD2 (5 bases each). This CDR3 has 15 residues. V lost 0 bases and J lost 3, with 13 bases in between. Germline CDR1 is SGHDT and CDR2 is YYEEEE.

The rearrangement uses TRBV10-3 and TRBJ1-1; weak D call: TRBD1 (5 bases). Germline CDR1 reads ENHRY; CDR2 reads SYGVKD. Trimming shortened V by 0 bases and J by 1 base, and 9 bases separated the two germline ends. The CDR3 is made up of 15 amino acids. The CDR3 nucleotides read TGTGCCATCAGTGAGTCTAGACAGTCGAACACTGAAGCTTTCTTT. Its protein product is CAISESRQSNTEAFF.